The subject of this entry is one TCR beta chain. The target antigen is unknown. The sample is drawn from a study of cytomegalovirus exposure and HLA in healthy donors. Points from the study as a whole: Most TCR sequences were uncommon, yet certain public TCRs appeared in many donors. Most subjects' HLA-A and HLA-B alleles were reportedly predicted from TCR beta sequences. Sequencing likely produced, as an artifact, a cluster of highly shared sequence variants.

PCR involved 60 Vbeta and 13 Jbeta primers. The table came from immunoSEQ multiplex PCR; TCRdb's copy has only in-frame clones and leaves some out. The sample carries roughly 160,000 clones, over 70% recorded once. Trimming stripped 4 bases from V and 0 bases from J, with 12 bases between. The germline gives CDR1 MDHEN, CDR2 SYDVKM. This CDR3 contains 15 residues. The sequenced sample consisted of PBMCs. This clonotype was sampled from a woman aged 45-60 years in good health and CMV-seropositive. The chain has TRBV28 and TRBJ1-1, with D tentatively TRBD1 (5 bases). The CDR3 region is CASSSPRDLNTEAFF. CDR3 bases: TGTGCCAGCAGTTCCCCCAGGGATTTGAACACTGAAGCTTTCTTT.